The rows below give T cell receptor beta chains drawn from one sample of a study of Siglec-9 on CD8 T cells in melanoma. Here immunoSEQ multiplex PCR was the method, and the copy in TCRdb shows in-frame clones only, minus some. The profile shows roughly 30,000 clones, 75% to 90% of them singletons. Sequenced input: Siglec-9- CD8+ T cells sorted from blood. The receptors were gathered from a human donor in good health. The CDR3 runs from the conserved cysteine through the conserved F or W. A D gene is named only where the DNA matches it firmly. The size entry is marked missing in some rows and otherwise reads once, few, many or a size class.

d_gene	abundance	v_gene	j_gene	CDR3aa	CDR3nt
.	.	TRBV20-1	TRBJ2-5	CSARHQETQYF	TGCAGTGCTAGACACCAAGAGACCCAGTACTTC
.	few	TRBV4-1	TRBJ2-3	CASSQESPTDTQYF	TGCGCCAGCAGCCAAGAAAGTCCCACAGATACGCAGTATTTT
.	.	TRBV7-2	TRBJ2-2	CASSLVTNTGELFF	TGTGCCAGCAGCTTAGTCACCAACACCGGGGAGCTGTTTTTT
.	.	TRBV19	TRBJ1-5	CASTRGIQPQHF	TGTGCCAGCACGCGGGGGATACAGCCCCAGCATTTT
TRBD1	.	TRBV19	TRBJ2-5	CASSPPGQGYWQETQYF	TGTGCCAGTAGTCCCCCGGGACAGGGGTATTGGCAAGAGACCCAGTACTTC
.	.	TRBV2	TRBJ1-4	CASSERTGGAYNEKLFF	TGTGCCAGCAGTGAAAGGACGGGGGGGGCTTATAATGAAAAACTGTTTTTT
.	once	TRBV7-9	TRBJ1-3	CASSLIPSSGNTIYF	TGTGCCAGCAGCTTGATTCCGAGCTCTGGAAACACCATATATTTT
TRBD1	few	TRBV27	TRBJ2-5	CASSLYGTGGGETQYF	TGTGCCAGCAGTTTATATGGGACAGGGGGCGGAGAGACCCAGTACTTC
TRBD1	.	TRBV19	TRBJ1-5	CASSWTGYSNQPQHF	TGTGCCAGTAGTTGGACAGGGTACAGCAATCAGCCCCAGCATTTT
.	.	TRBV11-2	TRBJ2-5	CASSPWTRGYQETQYF	TGTGCCAGCAGCCCCTGGACTAGGGGGTATCAAGAGACCCAGTACTTC
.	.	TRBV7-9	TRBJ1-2	CASSSFSQGLNGYTF	TGTGCCAGCAGCTCCTTCTCCCAGGGGTTAAATGGCTACACCTTC
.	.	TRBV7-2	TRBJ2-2	CASSLRQDNTGELFF	TGTGCCAGCAGCTTAAGACAGGACAACACCGGGGAGCTGTTTTTT
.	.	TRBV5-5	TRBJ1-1	CASSLDVNTEAFF	TGTGCCAGCAGCTTGGATGTGAACACTGAAGCTTTCTTT
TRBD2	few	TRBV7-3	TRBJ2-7	CASSWEGNFYEQYF	TGTGCCAGCAGTTGGGAGGGGAATTTTTACGAGCAGTACTTC
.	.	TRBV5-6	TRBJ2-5	CASSLMSETQYF	TGTGCCAGCAGCTTGATGTCAGAGACCCAGTACTTC
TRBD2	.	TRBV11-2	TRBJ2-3	CASSLVWLAGGVTDTQYF	TGTGCCAGCAGCTTAGTTTGGTTAGCGGGAGGGGTTACAGATACGCAGTATTTT
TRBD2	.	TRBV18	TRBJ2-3	CASSPPGPGGSTDTQYF	TGTGCCAGCTCACCACCGGGGCCGGGAGGGAGCACAGATACGCAGTATTTT
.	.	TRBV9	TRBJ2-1	CASSVALATYNEQFF	TGTGCCAGCAGCGTAGCCCTAGCGACCTACAATGAGCAGTTCTTC
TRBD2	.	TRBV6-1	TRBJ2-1	CASSDLRGTLSEQFF	TGTGCCAGCAGTGACTTGCGGGGGACTCTTAGTGAGCAGTTCTTC
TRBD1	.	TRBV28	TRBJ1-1	CASSDRTGGTEAFF	TGTGCCAGCAGCGATCGGACAGGGGGCACTGAAGCTTTCTTT
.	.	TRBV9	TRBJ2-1	CASSVRPEEQFF	TGTGCCAGCAGCGTAAGACCCGAAGAGCAGTTCTTC
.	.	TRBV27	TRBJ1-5	CASSEVGAGQPQHF	TGTGCCAGCAGTGAGGTGGGGGCTGGTCAGCCCCAGCATTTT
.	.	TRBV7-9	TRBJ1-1	CASSLGVWGWAEAFF	TGTGCCAGCAGCTTAGGGGTTTGGGGGTGGGCTGAAGCTTTCTTT
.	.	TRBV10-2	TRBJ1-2	CASSADGNYGYTF	TGCGCCAGCAGTGCCGACGGTAACTATGGCTACACCTTC
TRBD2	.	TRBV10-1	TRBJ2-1	CASSEYGLAEFNEQFF	TGCGCCAGCAGTGAGTATGGACTAGCGGAGTTCAATGAGCAGTTCTTC
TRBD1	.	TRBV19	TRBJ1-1	CASSMGQANTEAFF	TGTGCCAGTAGTATGGGACAGGCGAACACTGAAGCTTTCTTT
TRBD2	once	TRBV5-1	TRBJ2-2	CASSPQGLAGGLDTGELFF	TGCGCCAGCAGCCCCCAGGGACTAGCGGGGGGGCTCGACACCGGGGAGCTGTTTTTT
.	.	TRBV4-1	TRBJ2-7	CASSYRTATAYEQYF	TGCGCCAGCAGCTACCGAACAGCGACAGCCTACGAGCAGTACTTC
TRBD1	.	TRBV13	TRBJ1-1	CASSYPSGQGAVGEAFF	TGTGCCAGCAGCTATCCATCGGGACAGGGGGCTGTGGGTGAAGCTTTCTTT